This T cell receptor beta chain was sequenced for a study of T cells after yellow fever vaccination. Overall study findings and caveats: Contamination of FACS-sorted repertoires by abundant clonotypes from the bulk population could occur.

TCRdb redid the calling of the 5' RACE reads with MiXCR, one entry per CDR3 protein. In the table there are around 350,000 distinct CDR3 sequences, more than 5.5% of which are singletons. There are 16 residues in the CDR3. The germline CDR1 and CDR2 sequences are SGHTA and FQGNSA. The ends lost 0 bases at V and 4 bases at J; junction bases unmatched: 5. In its sample, this clonotype was seen many times. Its antigen is unidentified. The chain employs TRBV7-2 and TRBJ2-1; 8 bases map to TRBD2. The receptor was derived from a man aged 30 to 45 who received the YFV17D yellow fever vaccine. Sequencing used PBMCs, obtained 5 days after the yellow fever booster vaccination. The CDR3 bases are TGTGCCAGCAGCTTAGCCGGTAGCGGGAAGTACAATGAGCAGTTCTTC. Residues: CASSLAGSGKYNEQFF.